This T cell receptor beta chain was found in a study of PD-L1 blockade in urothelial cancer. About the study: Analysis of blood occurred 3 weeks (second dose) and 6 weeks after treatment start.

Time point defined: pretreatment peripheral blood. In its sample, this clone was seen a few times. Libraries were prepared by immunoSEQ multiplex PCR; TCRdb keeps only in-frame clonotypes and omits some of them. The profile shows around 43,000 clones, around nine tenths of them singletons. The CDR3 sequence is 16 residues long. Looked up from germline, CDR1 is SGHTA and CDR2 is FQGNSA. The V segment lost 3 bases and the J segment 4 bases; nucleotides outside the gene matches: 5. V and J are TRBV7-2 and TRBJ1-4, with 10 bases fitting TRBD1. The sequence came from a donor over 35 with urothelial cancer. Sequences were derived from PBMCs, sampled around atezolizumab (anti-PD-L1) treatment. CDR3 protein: CASSFRQGAVNEKLFF. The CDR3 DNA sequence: TGTGCCAGCAGCTTTCGACAGGGGGCGGTTAATGAAAAACTGTTTTTT.